This entry lists 21 T cell receptor beta chains sequenced from one sample in a study of siplizumab effects on memory and regulatory T cells. Here immunoSEQ multiplex PCR was the method, and the copy in TCRdb shows in-frame clones only, minus some. The sample lists 62,000 or so clones, around four fifths occurring once. The sample consisted of memory CD4+ T cells sorted from blood. Source of these receptors: a human donor in good health.

This clone has only a few counts. The rearrangement uses TRBV2 and TRBJ2-7, with 8 bases that match TRBD1. Germline V gene data show CDR1 as SNHLY and CDR2 as FYNNEI. V dropped 4 bases and J dropped 2; count of bases not matched to a gene: 4. The CDR3 loop spans 14 amino acids. The CDR3 loop reads CASSVSTGAYEQYF. The CDR3, as DNA: TGTGCCAGCAGTGTGTCGACAGGGGCCTACGAGCAGTACTTC.

The chain has TRBV7-9 and TRBJ2-3, with 7 bases that match TRBD2. The CDR3 runs to 15 residues. Germline values: CDR1 SEHNR, CDR2 FQNEAQ (reference sequence). The trim removed 8 bases at V and 2 bases at J, leaving 10 bases unmatched. CDR3 sequence: CASVYGGGNTDTQYF. The CDR3 DNA is TGTGCCAGCGTCTATGGCGGGGGAAACACAGATACGCAGTATTTT.

CDR3 protein: CSVARDRGPGANVLTF. The CDR3 nucleotides read TGCAGCGTTGCCCGGGACAGGGGGCCAGGGGCCAACGTCCTGACTTTC. The chain carries TRBV29-1 and TRBJ2-6, with 12 bases that match TRBD1. Germline loops: CDR1 SQVTM, CDR2 ANQGSEA. CDR3 size: 16 residues. V was clipped by 4 bases and J by 4 bases; unmatched bases: 5.

CDR3 in DNA: TGTGCCAGCGAGGTTGGGGCAGGGAACACTGAAGCTTTCTTT. It specifies CASEVGAGNTEAFF. The rearrangement uses TRBV18 and TRBJ1-1; maybe TRBD1 (5 bases). Germline V lookup: CDR1 KGHSH, CDR2 LQKENI. The CDR3 has 14 residues. V lost 8 bases to trimming and J lost 1 base, with 14 bases between them.

This chain links TRBV12-5 with TRBJ1-1; no clear D. Germline V CDR1 and CDR2: LGHNT, FRNRAP. V was shortened by 1 base and J by 7 bases, with 7 bases between the two germline ends. The CDR3 extends over 12 amino acids. The CDR3 spells CASGLADFEAFF. The DNA of the CDR3 is TGTGCTAGTGGTTTGGCGGACTTTGAAGCTTTCTTT.

V gene TRBV6-1 combines with J gene TRBJ1-4; TRBD1 matches at 9 bases. J was trimmed by 0 bases and V by 4 bases; bases with no gene match: 3. Germline CDR1 and CDR2: MNHNS and SASEGT. This CDR3 comprises 16 residues. CDR3 DNA: TGTGCCAGCAGTGGGGGACAGGGTGCAACTAATGAAAAACTGTTTTTT. This sequence encodes CASSGGQGATNEKLFF.

The chain joins TRBV7-9 to TRBJ1-1; D ambiguous. The CDR3 loop spans 15 amino acids. Trimming stripped 2 bases from V and 0 bases from J, with 10 bases between. Germline V gene data show CDR1 as SEHNR and CDR2 as FQNEAQ (reference sequence). The CDR3, as DNA: TGTGCCAGCAGCTTAAGATTGTTCATGAACACTGAAGCTTTCTTT. Residues: CASSLRLFMNTEAFF.

A single count supports this clone. The V gene is TRBV7-2, the J gene TRBJ1-5; D call uncertain. CDR3 size: 15 residues. V lost 5 bases, J lost 7 bases, and 18 bases lay in between. Germline V gives CDR1 SGHTA, CDR2 FQGNSA. The CDR3 coding sequence is TGTGCCAGCAGCCCCAGTTCTGGGGTCGGCCAGCCCCAGCATTTT. The encoded protein is CASSPSSGVGQPQHF.

Here the CDR3 DNA reads TGTGCCAGCAGCCAAGGACAGGGGGTTGACGAGCAGTACTTC. Amino acid sequence: CASSQGQGVDEQYF. The chain uses TRBV5-4 and TRBJ2-7; 10 positions agree with TRBD1. The CDR3 totals 14 residues. CDR1 is SGHNT, CDR2 YYREEE, per germline (reference sequence). The V and J ends lost 4 bases and 5 bases, in that order; junction bases with no gene match: 6.

The chain combines TRBV9 with TRBJ2-2; D ambiguous. Germline-derived CDR1 and CDR2 are SGDLS and YYNGEE. The CDR3 is made up of 15 amino acids. The ends were cut back, 3 bases at V and 0 bases at J, with 9 bases in the middle. CDR3 sequence reads: CASSGRIANTGELFF. For the CDR3, the DNA is TGTGCCAGCAGCGGGCGCATCGCGAACACCGGGGAGCTGTTTTTT.

This chain connects TRBV7-2 to TRBJ1-2; D possibly corresponds to TRBD1 (6 bases). The CDR3 has 13 residues. CDR1 and CDR2 from the germline V gene are SGHTA and FQGNSA. Deletions cut 5 bases from V and 8 bases from J, with 15 bases between. CDR3 sequence reads: CASSTSGAVGYTF. CDR3 in DNA: TGTGCCAGCAGCACCTCAGGGGCGGTAGGCTACACCTTC.

This rearrangement joins TRBV30 to TRBJ1-2; D ambiguous. The CDR3 loop spans 14 amino acids. Per germline, CDR1 GTSNPN and CDR2 SVGIG (reference sequence). V lost 4 bases and J 0 bases, leaving 12 bases between the germline ends. The CDR3 loop is CAWTQLPTNYGYTF. CDR3 bases: TGTGCCTGGACGCAACTCCCTACTAACTATGGCTACACCTTC. Filled out from reference TRBV30 and TRBJ1-2, the complete variable domain reads SQTIHQWPATLVQPVGSPLSLECTVEGTSNPNLYWYRQAAGRGLQLLFYSVGIGQISSEVPQNLSASRPQDRQFILSSKKLLLSDSGFYLCAWTQLPTNYGYTFGSGTRLTVV.

The chain uses TRBV27 and TRBJ2-3; D remains unclear. V gave up 6 bases and J gave up 1 base, with 14 bases separating them. Per the germline V gene, CDR1 is MNHEY and CDR2 is SMNVEV (reference sequence). The CDR3 spans 15 residues. The CDR3 is CASSLVRGGTDTQYF. CDR3 nucleotides: TGTGCCAGCAGCTTGGTTCGAGGAGGCACAGATACGCAGTATTTT.

This rearrangement joins TRBV5-1 to TRBJ1-3; D may be TRBD1 (5 bases). The CDR3 contains 14 residues. Germline CDR1 and CDR2: SGHRS and YFSETQ. V was cut by 2 bases and J by 0 bases, with 6 bases left in between. This CDR3 is CASSFTGSGNTIYF. The DNA for the CDR3 is TGCGCCAGCAGCTTTACAGGCTCTGGAAACACCATATATTTT.

This chain links TRBV6-5 with TRBJ2-2; a possible D gene is TRBD1 (6 bases). Germline V CDR1 and CDR2: MNHEY, SVGAGI. The CDR3 is 15 amino acids. V gave up 0 bases and J gave up 1 base, with 6 bases separating them. This CDR3 reads CASSYSTGNTGELFF. The CDR3 bases are TGTGCCAGCAGTTACTCGACAGGGAACACCGGGGAGCTGTTTTTT.

The chain combines TRBV7-2 with TRBJ2-3; D may be TRBD2 (6 bases). The CDR3 extends over 15 amino acids. Germline V CDR1 and CDR2: SGHTA, FQGNSA. The germline V and J ends were trimmed by 6 bases and 1 base, with 14 bases remaining between them. Here the CDR3 reads CASSLGGRGTDTQYF. The CDR3 DNA is TGTGCCAGCAGTTTGGGGGGTCGTGGCACAGATACGCAGTATTTT.

This chain connects TRBV9 to TRBJ2-5; 8 bases line up with TRBD1. The CDR3 runs to 14 residues. The V segment lost 3 bases and the J segment 6 bases; nucleotides outside the gene matches: 7. Looked up from germline, CDR1 is SGDLS and CDR2 is YYNGEE. The CDR3 spells CASSGQGFGQTQYF. In nucleotides, the CDR3 is TGTGCCAGCAGCGGACAGGGGTTTGGGCAGACCCAGTACTTC.

V is TRBV9 and J is TRBJ2-4; the D gene is possibly TRBD1 (6 bases). Germline CDR1 SGDLS, CDR2 YYNGEE. CDR3 size: 15 residues. Trimming removed 0 bases from V and 9 bases from J, with 16 bases in between. For the CDR3, the DNA is TGTGCCAGCAGCGTAGTCCCAGGGGCTGAGACCATTCAGTACTTC. This translates into CASSVVPGAETIQYF.

This rearrangement joins TRBV5-8 to TRBJ2-7; TRBD1 matches at 7 bases. Germline loops: CDR1 SGHTS, CDR2 YDEGEE. J gave up 5 bases and V 5 bases, and 7 bases lay outside the gene matches. The CDR3 has 13 amino acids. CDR3 nucleotide sequence: TGTGCCAGCAGGCTCAGGGGGAGCGACGAGCAGTACTTC. It is translated as CASRLRGSDEQYF.

The chain uses TRBV4-1 and TRBJ2-4; tentatively, D is TRBD2 (6 bases). The CDR3 has 13 residues. Trimming shortened V by 0 bases and J by 11 bases, and 11 bases separated the two germline ends. CDR1 is MGHRA and CDR2 is YSYEKL in the germline V gene. DNA of the CDR3: TGCGCCAGCAGCCAAGATGCGGGGACGGTTCAGTACTTC. Protein product: CASSQDAGTVQYF.

This clone is a singleton in its sample. The chain joins TRBV7-9 to TRBJ2-7, with D perhaps matching TRBD1 (5 bases). The CDR3 runs to 16 residues. Germline CDR1 reads SEHNR; CDR2 reads FQNEAQ (reference sequence). V shed 5 bases and J shed 2 bases, with 19 bases lying between them. The CDR3, as DNA: TGTGCCAGCAGCCCGAAGGTCCGCGTGGGGCCCTACGAGCAGTACTTC. This codes for CASSPKVRVGPYEQYF.